These 28 T cell receptor beta chains share one sample of origin, sequenced in a study of CD8+ T cells in alopecia areata. Following extraction, RNA underwent reverse transcription to cDNA, which served as the sequencing template. TCRdb keeps only in-frame clones here, not all; method: immunoSEQ multiplex PCR. The sample consists of roughly 150,000 clones, 45% to 60% of them appearing once. The sequenced sample was CD4+ T cells sorted from blood. The receptors here all came from a human donor with alopecia areata.

The V gene is TRBV29-1, the J gene TRBJ2-1; D is uncertain. The CDR3 covers 13 residues. Trimming took off 4 bases at V and 4 bases at J, with 11 bases between the two ends. Germline CDR1 and CDR2: SQVTM and ANQGSEA. In DNA form, the CDR3 reads TGCAGCGTTGTTTCCACTGGGTACAATGAGCAGTTCTTC. Translating gives CSVVSTGYNEQFF.

This clone was found a few times. The same CDR3 also results from other DNA sequences found in this sample. CDR3 coding DNA: TGCAGCGCGGGTCCCTCCTACGAGCAGTACTTC. This encodes CSAGPSYEQYF. The V and J genes are TRBV29-1 and TRBJ2-7; unclear D gene. This CDR3 is 11 amino acids long. Germline CDR1 and CDR2: SQVTM and ANQGSEA. With 7 bases removed from V and 0 bases from J, the gap between germline ends came to 7 bases.

The chain couples TRBV2 to TRBJ1-5; D uncertain. Per germline, CDR1 SNHLY and CDR2 FYNNEI. Deletions cut 0 bases from V and 0 bases from J, with 3 bases between. The length of the CDR3 is 14 residues. The CDR3 spells CASSEALSNQPQHF. The CDR3 region has the DNA TGTGCCAGCAGTGAAGCGCTTAGCAATCAGCCCCAGCATTTT.

This clone was observed a few times. This chain uses TRBV7-9 with TRBJ2-1; TRBD1 matches at 8 bases. V trimming: 1 base; J trimming: 1 base; junction bases outside the gene matches: 3. The length of the CDR3 is 16 residues. CDR1 and CDR2 from the germline V gene are SEHNR and FQNEAQ (reference sequence). Here the CDR3 DNA reads TGTGCCAGCAGCTTAGGACAGGGGTTGTCCTACAATGAGCAGTTCTTC. Amino acid sequence: CASSLGQGLSYNEQFF.

This chain uses TRBV5-6 with TRBJ2-7, with 14 bases fitting TRBD2. V shed 0 bases, J shed 3 bases, and the junction held 5 bases outside the gene matches. This CDR3 spans 17 amino acids. Germline values: CDR1 SGHDT, CDR2 YYEEEE. CDR3 region: CASSLGWGTSGSYEQYF. CDR3 nucleotide sequence: TGTGCCAGCAGCTTGGGATGGGGGACTAGCGGGAGCTACGAGCAGTACTTC.

The chain carries TRBV6-6 and TRBJ2-1; weak D call: TRBD1 (5 bases). The CDR3 consists of 14 residues. Trimming took 7 bases from V and 1 from J, leaving 11 bases between them. Germline V CDR1 and CDR2: MNHNY, SVGAGI (reference sequence). As DNA, the CDR3 is TGTGCCAGCATTGGGGCAGGGTCCTACAATGAGCAGTTCTTC. The encoded protein is CASIGAGSYNEQFF.

This clone was observed a handful of times. The chain joins TRBV23-1 to TRBJ2-1; 8 bases map to TRBD1. TRBV23-1 is classed as an ORF, of uncertain function. The CDR3 is made up of 15 amino acids. V lost 4 bases, J lost 6 bases, and 8 bases stayed unmatched. The CDR3 loop reads CASSPPTGDGNEQFF. In DNA form, the CDR3 reads TGCGCCAGCAGTCCTCCGACAGGGGATGGCAATGAGCAGTTCTTC.

CDR3 DNA: TGTGCCTGGAGCGTATTCGGACAGGTGTCTCAGCCCCAGCATTTT. It translates to CAWSVFGQVSQPQHF. The chain links TRBV30 to TRBJ1-5; 7 nucleotides match TRBD1. CDR1 GTSNPN and CDR2 SVGIG come from the germline V gene (reference sequence). The trim removed 3 bases at V and 6 bases at J, leaving 11 bases unmatched. The length of the CDR3 is 15 residues.

This clone was seen only a few times. This chain connects TRBV18 to TRBJ2-3, with 8 bases lining up with TRBD1. CDR3 length equals 15 residues. Trimming took 4 bases from V and 1 from J; bases not matched to a gene: 4. Germline CDR1 reads KGHSH; CDR2 reads LQKENI. CDR3 in amino acids: CASSLRGQGTDTQYF. The CDR3 DNA sequence: TGTGCCAGCTCACTCAGGGGGCAAGGCACAGATACGCAGTATTTT.

This clone was counted only a few times. The genes are TRBV5-6 and TRBJ1-5; tentative D call: TRBD1 (6 bases). This CDR3 comprises 16 residues. Trimming shortened V by 2 bases and J by 5 bases, and 17 bases separated the two germline ends. The germline V gene encodes CDR1 SGHDT and CDR2 YYEEEE. The CDR3 region has the DNA TGTGCCAGCAGCTTAGGGGGAGGCTCGAGCCATCAGCCCCAGCATTTT. Translated: CASSLGGGSSHQPQHF.

This clone was recorded once. This chain links TRBV25-1 with TRBJ2-5, with a possible D match to TRBD1 (6 bases). Germline V CDR1 and CDR2: MGHDK, SYGVNS. Trimming pared 2 bases from V and 7 bases from J, leaving 17 bases between. The CDR3 loop spans 15 amino acids. Here the CDR3 DNA reads TGTGCCAGCAGTGAACGTCTCGGGACACTGGCGACCCAGTACTTC. As protein: CASSERLGTLATQYF.

This clone has only a few counts. The rearrangement uses TRBV10-3 and TRBJ2-5, with D perhaps TRBD2 (5 bases). CDR1 is ENHRY and CDR2 is SYGVKD in the germline V gene. The CDR3 length is 14 residues. With 8 bases removed from V and 2 bases from J, the gap between germline ends came to 15 bases. CDR3 bases: TGTGCCATCCGCAGCGGAGCACCACAAGAGACCCAGTACTTC. This translates into CAIRSGAPQETQYF.

This clone was seen a few times. The chain combines TRBV29-1 with TRBJ2-7; D might be TRBD2 (5 bases). The germline V gene has CDR1 SQVTM and CDR2 ANQGSEA. V dropped 5 bases and J dropped 5 bases, with 10 bases sitting between them. CDR3 length: 11 amino acids. This chain's CDR3 is CSVRWGDEQYF. In DNA form, the CDR3 reads TGCAGCGTTCGGTGGGGAGACGAGCAGTACTTC.

This clone was recorded a few times. V gene TRBV19 combines with J gene TRBJ2-6, with 8 bases lining up with TRBD1. With 7 bases clipped from V and 2 bases from J, the junction kept 1 base outside the gene matches. CDR1 and CDR2 from the germline V gene are LNHDA and SQIVND (reference sequence). The CDR3 covers 14 residues. The CDR3 is CASTGGAGANVLTF. The CDR3 DNA follows: TGTGCCAGTACAGGGGGCGCTGGGGCCAACGTCCTGACTTTC. Looking up the rest from reference TRBV19 and TRBJ2-6 gives the full variable domain: DGGITQSPKYLFRKEGQNVTLSCEQNLNHDAMYWYRQDPGQGLRLIYYSQIVNDFQKGDIAEGYSVSREKKESFPLTVTSAQKNPTAFYLCASTGGAGANVLTFGAGSRLTVL.

Only one count was recorded for this clone. V usage is TRBV6-1 and J usage is TRBJ2-1; tentatively, D is TRBD1 or TRBD2 (5 bases each). In germline, CDR1 is MNHNS, CDR2 SASEGT. V dropped 3 bases and J dropped 9 bases, with 18 bases sitting between them. The CDR3 is 15 residues long. DNA for the CDR3: TGTGCCAGCAGTGATGGGACCGTGGGGCTTCTTGAGCAGTTCTTC. Protein: CASSDGTVGLLEQFF.

In this sample, this clone turned up a few times. V gene TRBV5-1 combines with J gene TRBJ2-6; D ambiguous. Germline V gene lookup returns CDR1 SGHRS and CDR2 YFSETQ. The germline V and J ends were trimmed by 7 bases and 3 bases, with 8 bases remaining between them. There are 13 residues in the CDR3. Here the CDR3 DNA reads TGCGCCAGCTCTGAGGTTGGGGCCAACGTCCTGACTTTC. Its translation: CASSEVGANVLTF.

The chain is built from TRBV29-1 and TRBJ2-2; D uncertain. The V end was cut by 7 bases, the J end by 5 bases, with 5 bases between. The CDR3 totals 10 residues. Germline-derived CDR1 and CDR2 are SQVTM and ANQGSEA. For the CDR3, the DNA is TGCAGCGGGGGAACCGGGGAGCTGTTTTTT. It codes for CSGGTGELFF.

This chain links TRBV25-1 with TRBJ2-5; either TRBD1 or TRBD2 may fit D (6 bases each). Germline V gene lookup returns CDR1 MGHDK and CDR2 SYGVNS. Trimming cost V 1 base and J 4 bases, with 7 bases left between them. The length of the CDR3 is 13 residues. As DNA, the CDR3 is TGTGCCAGCAGTGAATCGGGGGCAGAGACCCAGTACTTC. Amino acid sequence: CASSESGAETQYF.

This chain joins TRBV28 and TRBJ2-7, with D hard to call. The germline CDR1 and CDR2 sequences are MDHEN and SYDVKM. V dropped 0 bases and J dropped 7 bases, with 4 bases sitting between them. The CDR3 runs to 11 residues. The CDR3 DNA reads TGTGCCAGCAGTTTATGGACGGAGCAGTACTTC. Translation: CASSLWTEQYF.

The chain recombines TRBV5-1 with TRBJ1-5; TRBD1 might be the D (5 bases). Per the germline V gene, CDR1 is SGHRS and CDR2 is YFSETQ. This CDR3 comprises 14 residues. The germline V and J ends were trimmed by 1 base and 7 bases, with 12 bases remaining between them. CDR3 protein: CASSLFGGGQPQHF. The CDR3 region has the DNA TGCGCCAGCAGCTTGTTTGGGGGAGGGCAGCCCCAGCATTTT.

This clone appeared a few times. This chain connects TRBV19 to TRBJ2-6; unclear D gene. V was shortened by 2 bases and J by 0 bases, with 8 bases between the two germline ends. The germline V gene encodes CDR1 LNHDA and CDR2 SQIVND (reference sequence). This CDR3 has 16 residues. Here the CDR3 reads CASSIFGRSGANVLTF. The CDR3 nucleotides are TGTGCCAGTAGTATATTCGGCCGCTCTGGGGCCAACGTCCTGACTTTC.

This clone was observed a handful of times. This chain joins TRBV29-1 and TRBJ1-1; D is unclear. V lost 4 bases, J lost 5 bases, and 17 bases lay in between. Germline CDR1 and CDR2: SQVTM and ANQGSEA. The CDR3 runs 14 residues. CDR3 DNA: TGCAGCGTTGTCCCGAAGATATTGTGGACTGAAGCTTTCTTT. It encodes CSVVPKILWTEAFF.

The chain uses TRBV28 and TRBJ2-1; possible D gene TRBD1, 6 bases. CDR1 is MDHEN, CDR2 SYDVKM, per germline. V was trimmed by 5 bases and J by 14 bases, leaving 13 bases between them. This CDR3 has 11 residues. The CDR3 here is CASSGQPLKFF. CDR3 DNA sequence: TGTGCCAGCAGTGGACAGCCCCTAAAGTTCTTC.

This clone was recorded a few times. The chain links TRBV28 to TRBJ1-1; D might be TRBD1 (5 bases). The CDR3 covers 15 residues. The V and J ends lost 7 bases and 4 bases respectively, with 19 bases between them. Germline V CDR1 and CDR2: MDHEN, SYDVKM. In nucleotides, the CDR3 is TGTGCCAGCAACGCACCGGGACTTTCAGCCACTGAAGCTTTCTTT. The encoded protein is CASNAPGLSATEAFF.

The chain combines TRBV28 with TRBJ2-4; D assignment may be TRBD1 or TRBD2 (5 bases each). V lost 9 bases and J 5 bases, leaving 17 bases between the germline ends. This CDR3 region has 14 residues. The germline CDR1 and CDR2 sequences are MDHEN and SYDVKM. The DNA for the CDR3 is TGTGCCAGTACACCAGGGACCCCAGAAAACATTCAGTACTTC. Protein: CASTPGTPENIQYF.

The chain uses TRBV30 and TRBJ2-7; unclear D gene. V was pared by 2 bases and J by 5 bases, with 13 bases between. The V gene's germline CDR1 is GTSNPN and CDR2 SVGIG (reference sequence). This CDR3 has 13 residues. Here the CDR3 DNA reads TGTGCCTGGAGTTGGCAGACCCTTAACGAGCAGTACTTC. This sequence encodes CAWSWQTLNEQYF.

The rearrangement links TRBV30 to TRBJ2-7, with D perhaps TRBD2 (6 bases). V shed 0 bases and J shed 5 bases, with 8 bases lying between them. The CDR3 contains 12 residues. Germline CDR1 and CDR2: GTSNPN and SVGIG (reference sequence). The CDR3 loop is CAWSVPGDEQYF. The DNA of the CDR3 is TGTGCCTGGAGTGTACCGGGGGACGAGCAGTACTTC.

This clone came up a few times. The chain is built from TRBV5-4 and TRBJ1-2; TRBD1 is a possible D gene (6 bases). Trimming pared 4 bases from V and 4 bases from J, leaving 14 bases between. The CDR3 sequence is 14 residues long. Germline V gene data show CDR1 as SGHNT and CDR2 as YYREEE (reference sequence). CDR3 in amino acids: CASSVTGSGYGYTF. The CDR3 DNA reads as TGTGCCAGCAGCGTAACAGGGTCGGGCTATGGCTACACCTTC.